This T cell receptor (beta chain) was sequenced for a study of CD8+ T cells in alopecia areata. This clone has only a few counts. What it binds is unknown. The same CDR3 can be traced to other DNA sequences in this sample. Study results and caveats: Sequences from scalp samples also cover resident alphabeta T cells of normal skin. Higher clonality than in normal scalp was seen in lesional scalp, especially alopecia totalis/universalis. Whereas mice showed it more clearly, TCR sharing across patients was murkier, possibly because of HLA.

Once RNA had been extracted, it was reverse transcribed into cDNA to act as the sequencing template. The repertoire was sequenced with immunoSEQ multiplex PCR; TCRdb's copy has only in-frame clones and lacks some. The sample contains 150,000 to 200,000 clones, 55% of which appear only once. CDR1 SQVTM and CDR2 ANQGSEA come from the germline V gene. The CDR3 covers 13 residues. V lost 1 base and J 6 bases, leaving 13 bases between the germline ends. The chain couples TRBV29-1 to TRBJ2-7; possible D gene TRBD1, 5 bases. This receptor was obtained from a human donor in good health. The material sequenced was CD4+ T cells sorted from blood. CDR3 region: CSVEATGFGEQYF. CDR3 DNA sequence: TGCAGCGTTGAAGCCACAGGCTTTGGCGAGCAGTACTTC.